This T cell receptor beta chain was sequenced during a study of CD8 T cells in ankylosing spondylitis. General study results and limits: Disease-linked clones were reportedly significantly enriched in matched ankylosing spondylitis synovial fluid. A motif of under 10 highly homologous TCR beta variants was seen as apparently characteristic of ankylosing spondylitis blood.

TCRdb analysed the 5' RACE reads with MiXCR anew, one entry per CDR3 protein. This sample has tens of thousands of distinct CDR3 sequences; 3% to 4% occur once, and the top ten carry roughly 4%. Germline V gene lookup returns CDR1 SGDLS and CDR2 YYNGEE. The V gene end was trimmed by 3 bases and the J gene end by 6 bases; junction bases not matched to a gene: 10. The CDR3 length is 16 residues. This clonotype has ten or more counts. What it binds is unknown. The specimen was blood, either unsorted or a sorted T cell fraction (not recorded which). This TCR was sampled from a female donor with ankylosing spondylitis or in good health (not recorded which). The chain is built from TRBV9 and TRBJ2-3; 10 bases map to TRBD2. The CDR3 DNA reads as TGTGCCAGCAGCGAGGCTAGCGGGGGATTCGGGGATACGCAGTATTTT. Translating gives CASSEASGGFGDTQYF.